Listed here are 14 T cell receptor beta chains from one sample, sequenced in a study of T cell responses to AZD1222 COVID-19 vaccine. Measured with immunoSEQ multiplex PCR; TCRdb has only the in-frame clones, and not every one. The sample has under 95,000 clones, roughly 87% seen once. This material consisted of peripheral blood, taken 28 days after the second AZD1222 dose. Every receptor here comes from an adult who received the AZD1222 COVID-19 vaccine.

The J gene is TRBJ2-3, the V gene TRBV5-1; possibly TRBD2 for D (6 bases). The CDR3 consists of 13 residues. From germline, CDR1 is SGHRS and CDR2 YFSETQ. Trimming took 4 bases from V and 8 from J, leaving 14 bases between them. CDR3 sequence: CASSLGSSGTQYF. CDR3 in DNA: TGCGCCAGCAGCCTCGGGAGTTCGGGTACGCAGTATTTT.

The chain joins TRBV28 to TRBJ2-7; no clear D. Germline V gives CDR1 MDHEN, CDR2 SYDVKM. V was cut by 5 bases and J by 1 base, with 6 bases left in between. The CDR3 covers 12 residues. The CDR3 loop is CASSLTSYEQYF. Written as DNA, the CDR3 is TGTGCCAGCAGTCTTACATCCTACGAGCAGTACTTC.

The V call is TRBV18, the J call TRBJ2-7, with a tentative D call TRBD2 (5 bases). This CDR3 comprises 15 residues. V was pared by 3 bases and J by 3 bases, with 15 bases between. Germline values: CDR1 KGHSH, CDR2 LQKENI. CDR3 bases: TGTGCCAGCTCACCGGTAAGGGAGCTAGACTACGAGCAGTACTTC. It encodes CASSPVRELDYEQYF.

The chain links TRBV3-1 (or the pseudogene TRBV3-2) to TRBJ2-3; no reliable D call. CDR3 length: 14 residues. CDR1 is LGHDT and CDR2 is YNNKEL in the germline V gene (reference sequence). The V end lost 1 base, the J end lost 0 bases, and 5 bases lay between the germline ends. The CDR3 protein is CASSQGLSTDTQYF. The DNA of the CDR3 is TGTGCCAGCAGCCAAGGGCTTAGCACAGATACGCAGTATTTT.

The rearrangement links TRBV7-2 to TRBJ1-2; D possibly corresponds to TRBD1 (6 bases). From germline, CDR1 is SGHTA and CDR2 FQGNSA. Trimming stripped 5 bases from V and 1 base from J, with 20 bases between. The CDR3 is made up of 17 amino acids. The CDR3 loop reads CASSQTGPDRSNYGYTF. DNA of the CDR3: TGTGCCAGCAGCCAGACTGGACCGGACAGAAGTAACTATGGCTACACCTTC.

V gene TRBV5-1 combines with J gene TRBJ2-1; TRBD2 agrees at 11 bases. The germline CDR1 and CDR2 sequences are SGHRS and YFSETQ. V lost 4 bases and J lost 15; bases outside the gene matches: 12. The CDR3 totals 14 residues. The chain's CDR3 is CASSPPGTSGDGFF. CDR3 DNA: TGCGCCAGCAGCCCCCCCGGGACTAGCGGCGACGGGTTCTTC.

V and J are TRBV15 and TRBJ1-4; the match to TRBD1 covers 7 bases. The CDR3 extends over 15 amino acids. Germline lookup yields CDR1 LNHNV and CDR2 YYDKDF (reference sequence). The trim removed 4 bases at V and 5 bases at J, leaving 7 bases unmatched. This CDR3 is CATSITDRMNEKLFF. The CDR3 coding sequence is TGTGCCACCAGCATTACGGACAGGATGAATGAAAAACTGTTTTTT. The variable domain in full, completed from reference TRBV15 and TRBJ1-4, reads DAMVIQNPRYQVTQFGKPVTLSCSQTLNHNVMYWYQQKSSQAPKLLFHYYDKDFNNEADTPDNFQSRRPNTSFCFLDIRSPGLGDTAMYLCATSITDRMNEKLFFGSGTQLSVL.

The chain has TRBV6-5 and TRBJ2-7; TRBD1 or TRBD2 may be the D gene (5 bases each). The CDR3 totals 15 residues. Germline lookup yields CDR1 MNHEY and CDR2 SVGAGI. Trimming took off 5 bases at V and 7 bases at J, with 21 bases between the two ends. CDR3 residues: CASSHGGVHSFEQYF. The CDR3 nucleotides read TGTGCCAGCAGTCATGGGGGTGTTCATTCGTTTGAGCAGTACTTC.

The chain employs TRBV5-4 and TRBJ2-5; D might be TRBD1 or TRBD2, each matching 5 bases. Trimming took off 0 bases at V and 5 bases at J, with 17 bases between the two ends. The CDR3 consists of 16 residues. CDR1 is SGHNT, CDR2 YYREEE, per germline (reference sequence). The CDR3 sequence is CASSLGGPRPGETQYF. For the CDR3, the DNA is TGTGCCAGCAGCTTGGGGGGACCCAGGCCGGGGGAGACCCAGTACTTC.

The gene calls are TRBV6-5 and TRBJ2-5; D gene unclear. Trimming removed 6 bases at V and 2 bases at J, with 16 bases between. In germline, CDR1 is MNHEY, CDR2 SVGAGI. CDR3 size: 15 residues. The CDR3 nucleotides read TGTGCCAGCAGCTCCCCCCGTCGGGCGCAAGAGACCCAGTACTTC. Its translation: CASSSPRRAQETQYF.

The chain joins TRBV7-9 to TRBJ1-4; unclear D gene. This CDR3 is 18 amino acids long. Trimming pared 4 bases from V and 0 bases from J, leaving 18 bases between. Germline V CDR1 and CDR2: SEHNR, FQNEAQ (reference sequence). CDR3 nucleotide sequence: TGTGCCAGCAGCTCCGGAAGTGGGTCATGGGCAACTAATGAAAAACTGTTTTTT. It specifies CASSSGSGSWATNEKLFF.

The rearrangement joins TRBV28 to TRBJ2-3; D ambiguous. The germline V gene has CDR1 MDHEN and CDR2 SYDVKM. The CDR3 covers 17 residues. V was trimmed by 6 bases and J by 0 bases, leaving 19 bases between them. The CDR3 nucleotides are TGTGCCAGCAGCCCCGGTGGAGCGTTTCCGAGCACAGATACGCAGTATTTT. Amino acids: CASSPGGAFPSTDTQYF.

A single count supports this clone. The chain links TRBV24-1 to TRBJ2-5, with 13 bases aligning to TRBD2. Looked up from germline, CDR1 is KGHDR and CDR2 is SFDVKD. The V and J ends lost 4 bases and 0 bases, in that order; junction bases with no gene match: 7. The CDR3 is 18 residues long. The CDR3 reads CATSDPPGLAGDQETQYF. The DNA of the CDR3 is TGTGCCACCAGTGACCCGCCTGGACTAGCGGGGGACCAAGAGACCCAGTACTTC.

CDR3 in DNA: TGCAGTGCTAGTGCGACTAGCGGGGGGGAAGAGACCCAGTACTTC. Translated, it gives CSASATSGGEETQYF. The gene calls are TRBV20-1 and TRBJ2-5; 14 bases match TRBD2. CDR1 DFQATT and CDR2 SNEGSKA come from the germline V gene (reference sequence). This CDR3 is 15 amino acids long. V lost 3 bases, J lost 3 bases, and 3 bases stayed unmatched.